The clone carrying this TCR beta chain appeared many times. Antigen: not known. The data stem from a study of molecular identifiers for immune sequencing clone quantification. Study results and caveats: Jurkat TCR RNA spiked in from one cell could reportedly be detected among 1.1 million or so naive cells. Clone sizes that are highly expanded could be underestimated when identical TCR molecules share a barcode. Clones of above 20 RNA copies carried over 97% of effector molecules; in naive cells they carried under 1%.

The bulk TCR libraries were made with methods described before and with listed TCR primers. TCRdb passed the PCR reads through MiXCR, listing each CDR3 protein once. The sample has some 320,000 distinct CDR3 sequences, about 21% seen once. Trimming stripped 3 bases from V and 1 base from J, with 13 bases between. The CDR3 covers 15 residues. CDR1 and CDR2 from the germline V gene are SGHRS and YFSETQ. The receptor was derived from a human donor in good health. Some libraries in this study had Jurkat cell RNA spiked in. Input material: naive CD8+ T cells from blood, with Jurkat cell RNA spiked in. As to subset: FACS-sorted CD8+CD4-CCR7+CD45RA+ naive T cells. The rearrangement links TRBV5-1 to TRBJ2-5, with D unresolved. The CDR3 sequence is CASSSQSALQETQYF. Here the CDR3 DNA reads TGCGCCAGCAGCTCCCAGTCCGCCCTCCAAGAGACCCAGTACTTC. Together with reference TRBV5-1 and TRBJ2-5, the CDR3 gives the full variable domain: KAGVTQTPRYLIKTRGQQVTLSCSPISGHRSVSWYQQTPGQGLQFLFEYFSETQRNKGNFPGRFSGRQFSNSRSEMNVSTLELGDSALYLCASSSQSALQETQYFGPGTRLLVL.